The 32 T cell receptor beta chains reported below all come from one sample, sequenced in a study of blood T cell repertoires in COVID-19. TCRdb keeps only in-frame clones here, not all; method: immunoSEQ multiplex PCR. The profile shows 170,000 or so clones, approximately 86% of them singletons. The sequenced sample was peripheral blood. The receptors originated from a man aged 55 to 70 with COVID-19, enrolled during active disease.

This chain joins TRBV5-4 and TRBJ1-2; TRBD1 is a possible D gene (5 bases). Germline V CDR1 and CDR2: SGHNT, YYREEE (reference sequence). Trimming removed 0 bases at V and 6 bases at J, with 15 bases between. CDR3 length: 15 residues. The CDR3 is CASSLVGRDMDGYTF. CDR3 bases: TGTGCCAGCAGCTTGGTGGGGCGCGACATGGATGGCTACACCTTC.

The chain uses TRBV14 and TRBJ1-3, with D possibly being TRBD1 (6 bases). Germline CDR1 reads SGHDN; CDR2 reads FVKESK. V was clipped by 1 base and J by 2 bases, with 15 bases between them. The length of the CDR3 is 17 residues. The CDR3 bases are TGTGCCAGCAGCCAAGTGGGGGACACGCGCCCTGGAAACACCATATATTTT. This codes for CASSQVGDTRPGNTIYF.

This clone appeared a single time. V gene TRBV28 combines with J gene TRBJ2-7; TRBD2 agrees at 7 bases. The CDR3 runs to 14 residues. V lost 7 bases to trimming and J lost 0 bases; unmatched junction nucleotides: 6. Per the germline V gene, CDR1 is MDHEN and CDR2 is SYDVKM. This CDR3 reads CASTSAGNSYEQYF. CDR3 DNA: TGTGCCAGCACCTCAGCGGGGAACTCCTACGAGCAGTACTTC. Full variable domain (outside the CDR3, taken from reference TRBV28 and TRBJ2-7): DVKVTQSSRYLVKRTGEKVFLECVQDMDHENMFWYRQDPGLGLRLIYFSYDVKMKEKGDIPEGYSVSREKKERFSLILESASTNQTSMYLCASTSAGNSYEQYFGPGTRLTVT.

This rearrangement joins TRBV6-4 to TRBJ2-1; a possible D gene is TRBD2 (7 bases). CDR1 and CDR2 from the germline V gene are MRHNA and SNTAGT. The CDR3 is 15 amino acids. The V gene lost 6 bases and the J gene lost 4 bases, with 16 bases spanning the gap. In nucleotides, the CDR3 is TGTGCCAGCAGGTGTCAAGGGGGAGGGTACAATGAGCAGTTCTTC. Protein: CASRCQGGGYNEQFF.

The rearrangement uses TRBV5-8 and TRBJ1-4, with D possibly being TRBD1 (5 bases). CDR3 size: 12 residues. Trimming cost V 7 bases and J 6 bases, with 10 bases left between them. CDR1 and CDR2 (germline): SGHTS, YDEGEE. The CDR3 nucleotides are TGTGCCAGCCGGCTAGGGGATGAAAAACTGTTTTTT. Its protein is CASRLGDEKLFF.

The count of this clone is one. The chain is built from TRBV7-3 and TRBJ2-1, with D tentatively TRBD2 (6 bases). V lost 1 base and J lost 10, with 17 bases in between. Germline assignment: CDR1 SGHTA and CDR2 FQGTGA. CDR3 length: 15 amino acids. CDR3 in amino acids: CASSLSGATLVEQFF. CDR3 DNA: TGTGCCAGCAGCTTAAGCGGGGCTACCTTAGTCGAGCAGTTCTTC.

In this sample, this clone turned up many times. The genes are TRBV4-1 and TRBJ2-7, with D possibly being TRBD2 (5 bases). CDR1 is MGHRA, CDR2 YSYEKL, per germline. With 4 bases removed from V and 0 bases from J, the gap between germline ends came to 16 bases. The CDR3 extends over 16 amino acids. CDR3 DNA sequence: TGCGCCAGCAGCCGGGCGGGTACCGTGGGCTCCTACGAGCAGTACTTC. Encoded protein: CASSRAGTVGSYEQYF.

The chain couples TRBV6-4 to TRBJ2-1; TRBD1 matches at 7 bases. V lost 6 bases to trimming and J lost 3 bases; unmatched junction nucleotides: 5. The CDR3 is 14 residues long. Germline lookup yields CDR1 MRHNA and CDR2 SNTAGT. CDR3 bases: TGTGCCAGCAGGCCAAACAGGGGCTACAATGAGCAGTTCTTC. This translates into CASRPNRGYNEQFF.

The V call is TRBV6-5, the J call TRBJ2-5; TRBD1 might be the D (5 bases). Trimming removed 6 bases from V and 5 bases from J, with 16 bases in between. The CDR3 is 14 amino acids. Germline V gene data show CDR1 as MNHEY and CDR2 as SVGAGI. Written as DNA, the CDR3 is TGTGCCAGCAGGGTAGACAGCTCCAGGGAGACCCAGTACTTC. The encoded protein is CASRVDSSRETQYF.

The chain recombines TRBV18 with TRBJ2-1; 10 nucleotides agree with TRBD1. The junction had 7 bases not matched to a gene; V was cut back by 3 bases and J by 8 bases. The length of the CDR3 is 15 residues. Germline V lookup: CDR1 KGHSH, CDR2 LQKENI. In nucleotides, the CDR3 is TGTGCCAGCTCACCGCGGACAGGGGGTGGCGATGAGCAGTTCTTC. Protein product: CASSPRTGGGDEQFF.

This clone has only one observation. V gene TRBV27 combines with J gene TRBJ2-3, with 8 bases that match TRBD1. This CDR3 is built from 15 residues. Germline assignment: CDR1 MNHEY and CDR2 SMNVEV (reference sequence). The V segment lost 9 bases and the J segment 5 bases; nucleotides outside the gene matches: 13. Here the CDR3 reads CASWAGGTGGDTQYF. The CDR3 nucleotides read TGTGCCAGTTGGGCAGGAGGGACAGGAGGAGATACGCAGTATTTT.

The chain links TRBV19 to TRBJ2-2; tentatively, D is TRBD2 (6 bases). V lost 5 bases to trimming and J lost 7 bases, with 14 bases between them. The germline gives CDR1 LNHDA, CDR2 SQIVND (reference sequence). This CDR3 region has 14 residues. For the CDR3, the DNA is TGTGCCAGTAGTTGGCGGGAATTGGGCGGGGAGCTGTTTTTT. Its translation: CASSWRELGGELFF.

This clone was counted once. CDR3 bases: TGTGCCAGCTTTCGACAGGGTGTAGACTATGGCTACACCTTC. This translates into CASFRQGVDYGYTF. The chain is built from TRBV6-5 and TRBJ1-2, with 7 bases that match TRBD1. Germline loops: CDR1 MNHEY, CDR2 SVGAGI. Losses at the gene ends were 8 bases for V and 3 bases for J; bases not matched to a gene: 9. The CDR3 totals 14 residues.

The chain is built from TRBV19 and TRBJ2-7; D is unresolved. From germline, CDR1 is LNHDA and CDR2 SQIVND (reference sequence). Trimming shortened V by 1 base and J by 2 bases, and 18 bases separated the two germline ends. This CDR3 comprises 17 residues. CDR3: CASSIGGWQQQTYEQYF. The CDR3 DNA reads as TGTGCCAGTAGTATAGGCGGTTGGCAGCAGCAAACCTACGAGCAGTACTTC.

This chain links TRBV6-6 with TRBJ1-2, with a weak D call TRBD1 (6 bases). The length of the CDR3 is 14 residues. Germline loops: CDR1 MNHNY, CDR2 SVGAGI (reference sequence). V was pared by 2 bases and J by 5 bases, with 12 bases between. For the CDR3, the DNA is TGTGCCAGCAGTTACAGGACAGAGAGATATGGCTACACCTTC. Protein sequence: CASSYRTERYGYTF.

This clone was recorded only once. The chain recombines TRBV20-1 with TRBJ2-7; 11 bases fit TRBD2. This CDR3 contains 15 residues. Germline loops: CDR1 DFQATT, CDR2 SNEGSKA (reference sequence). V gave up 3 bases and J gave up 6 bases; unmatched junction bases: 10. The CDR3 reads CSASLPSGGIGEQYF. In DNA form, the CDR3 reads TGCAGTGCTAGTCTACCTAGCGGGGGGATTGGCGAGCAGTACTTC.

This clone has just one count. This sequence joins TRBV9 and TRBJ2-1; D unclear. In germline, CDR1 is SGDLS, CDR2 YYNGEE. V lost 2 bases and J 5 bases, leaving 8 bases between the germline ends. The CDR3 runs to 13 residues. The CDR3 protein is CASSVTNNNEQFF. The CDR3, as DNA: TGTGCCAGCAGCGTTACTAACAACAATGAGCAGTTCTTC. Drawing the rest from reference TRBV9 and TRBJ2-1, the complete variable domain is DSGVTQTPKHLITATGQRVTLRCSPRSGDLSVYWYQQSLDQGLQFLIQYYNGEERAKGNILERFSAQQFPDLHSELNLSSLELGDSALYFCASSVTNNNEQFFGPGTRLTVL.

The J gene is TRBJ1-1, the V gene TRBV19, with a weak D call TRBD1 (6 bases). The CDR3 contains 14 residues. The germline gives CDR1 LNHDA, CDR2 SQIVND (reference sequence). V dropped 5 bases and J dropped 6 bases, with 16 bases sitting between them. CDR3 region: CASSLRQVFAEAFF. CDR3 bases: TGTGCCAGTAGTCTTAGACAGGTTTTCGCTGAAGCTTTCTTT. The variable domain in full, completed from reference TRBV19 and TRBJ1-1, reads DGGITQSPKYLFRKEGQNVTLSCEQNLNHDAMYWYRQDPGQGLRLIYYSQIVNDFQKGDIAEGYSVSREKKESFPLTVTSAQKNPTAFYLCASSLRQVFAEAFFGQGTRLTVV.

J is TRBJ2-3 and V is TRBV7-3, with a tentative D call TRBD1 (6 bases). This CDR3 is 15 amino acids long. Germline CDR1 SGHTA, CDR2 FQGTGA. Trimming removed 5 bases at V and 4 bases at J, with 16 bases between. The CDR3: CASSPQAGAADTQYF. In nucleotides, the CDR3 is TGTGCCAGCAGCCCCCAGGCAGGGGCGGCAGATACGCAGTATTTT.

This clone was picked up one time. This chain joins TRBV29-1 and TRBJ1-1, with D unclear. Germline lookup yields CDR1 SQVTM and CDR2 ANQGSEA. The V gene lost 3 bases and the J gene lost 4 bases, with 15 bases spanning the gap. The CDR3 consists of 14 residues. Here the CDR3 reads CSVDASAAGTEAFF. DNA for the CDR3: TGCAGCGTTGATGCATCAGCGGCGGGCACTGAAGCTTTCTTT.

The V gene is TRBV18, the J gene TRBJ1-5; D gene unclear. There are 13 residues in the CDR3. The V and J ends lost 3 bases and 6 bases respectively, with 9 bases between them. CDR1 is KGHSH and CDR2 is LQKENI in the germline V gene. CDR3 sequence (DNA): TGTGCCAGCTCACCTACGGGGAGTCAGCCCCAGCATTTT. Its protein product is CASSPTGSQPQHF.

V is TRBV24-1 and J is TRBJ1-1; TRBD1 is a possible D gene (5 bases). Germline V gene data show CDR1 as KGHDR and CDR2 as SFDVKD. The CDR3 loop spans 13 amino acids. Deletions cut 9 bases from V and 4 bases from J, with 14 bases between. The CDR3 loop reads CATRGGVSTEAFF. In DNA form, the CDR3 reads TGTGCCACCCGGGGGGGAGTGAGCACTGAAGCTTTCTTT.

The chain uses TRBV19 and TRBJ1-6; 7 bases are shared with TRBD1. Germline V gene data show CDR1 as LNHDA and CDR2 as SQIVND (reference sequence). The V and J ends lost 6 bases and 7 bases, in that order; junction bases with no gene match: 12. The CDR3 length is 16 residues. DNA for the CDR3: TGTGCCAGTAGCACGACAGGGTCTTACCAAAATTCACCCCTCCACTTT. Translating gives CASSTTGSYQNSPLHF.

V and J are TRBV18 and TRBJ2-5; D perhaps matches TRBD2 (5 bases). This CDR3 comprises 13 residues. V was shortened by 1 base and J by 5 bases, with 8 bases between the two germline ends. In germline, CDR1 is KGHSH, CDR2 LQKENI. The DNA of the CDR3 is TGTGCCAGCTCACCACAGAAGCGGGAGACCCAGTACTTC. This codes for CASSPQKRETQYF. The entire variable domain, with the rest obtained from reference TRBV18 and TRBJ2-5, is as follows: NAGVMQNPRHLVRRRGQEARLRCSPMKGHSHVYWYRQLPEEGLKFMVYLQKENIIDESGMPKERFSAEFPKEGPSILRIQQVVRGDSAAYFCASSPQKRETQYFGPGTRLLVL.

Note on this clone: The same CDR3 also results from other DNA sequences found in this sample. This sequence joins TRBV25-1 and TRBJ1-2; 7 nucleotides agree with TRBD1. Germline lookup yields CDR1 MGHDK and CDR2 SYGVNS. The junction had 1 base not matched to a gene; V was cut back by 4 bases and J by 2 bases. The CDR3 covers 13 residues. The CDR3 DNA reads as TGTGCCAGCAGTGCACAGGGGAACTATGGCTACACCTTC. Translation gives CASSAQGNYGYTF.

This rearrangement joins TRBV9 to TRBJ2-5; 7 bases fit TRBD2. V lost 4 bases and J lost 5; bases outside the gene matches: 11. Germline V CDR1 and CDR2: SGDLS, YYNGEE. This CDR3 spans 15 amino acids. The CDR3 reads CASSRGLEKVETQYF. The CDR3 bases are TGTGCCAGCAGCCGCGGACTAGAAAAGGTGGAGACCCAGTACTTC.

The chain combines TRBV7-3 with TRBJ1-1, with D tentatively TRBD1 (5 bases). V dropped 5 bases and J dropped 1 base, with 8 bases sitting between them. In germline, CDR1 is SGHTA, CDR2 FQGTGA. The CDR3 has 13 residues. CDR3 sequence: CASSEDRNTEAFF. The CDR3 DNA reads TGTGCCAGCAGCGAAGACAGGAACACTGAAGCTTTCTTT.

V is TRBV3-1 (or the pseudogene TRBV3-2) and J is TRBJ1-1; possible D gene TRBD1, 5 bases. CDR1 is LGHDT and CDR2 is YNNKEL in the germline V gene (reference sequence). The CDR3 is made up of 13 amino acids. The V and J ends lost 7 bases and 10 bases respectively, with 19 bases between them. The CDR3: CASNLMGGGGAFF. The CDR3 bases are TGTGCCAGCAACCTTATGGGCGGGGGGGGAGCTTTCTTT.

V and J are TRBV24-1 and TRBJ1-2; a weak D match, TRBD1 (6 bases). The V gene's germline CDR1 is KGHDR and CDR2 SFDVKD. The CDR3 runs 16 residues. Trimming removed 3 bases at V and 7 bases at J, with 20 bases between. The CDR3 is CATSDPTGRRDGGYTF. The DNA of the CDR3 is TGTGCCACCAGTGATCCGACAGGTAGAAGGGATGGTGGCTACACCTTC.

CDR3 sequence: CASSFMTGLAKNIQYF. The CDR3 nucleotides are TGTGCCAGCAGCTTTATGACAGGGTTAGCCAAAAACATTCAGTACTTC. The rearrangement links TRBV7-9 to TRBJ2-4, with 7 bases identical to TRBD1. V dropped 3 bases and J dropped 0; count of bases not matched to a gene: 5. The CDR3 length is 16 residues. In germline, CDR1 is SEHNR, CDR2 FQNEAQ (reference sequence).

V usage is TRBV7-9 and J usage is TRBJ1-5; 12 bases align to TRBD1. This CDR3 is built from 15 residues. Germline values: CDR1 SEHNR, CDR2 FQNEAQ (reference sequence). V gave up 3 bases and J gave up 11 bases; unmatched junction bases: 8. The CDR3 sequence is CASSLGQGAEGAQHF. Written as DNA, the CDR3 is TGTGCCAGCAGCTTGGGACAGGGGGCTGAAGGGGCCCAGCATTTT. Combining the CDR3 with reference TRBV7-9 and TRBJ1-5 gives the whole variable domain DTGVSQNPRHKITKRGQNVTFRCDPISEHNRLYWYRQTLGQGPEFLTYFQNEAQLEKSRLLSDRFSAERPKGSFSTLEIQRTEQGDSAMYLCASSLGQGAEGAQHFGDGTRLSIL.

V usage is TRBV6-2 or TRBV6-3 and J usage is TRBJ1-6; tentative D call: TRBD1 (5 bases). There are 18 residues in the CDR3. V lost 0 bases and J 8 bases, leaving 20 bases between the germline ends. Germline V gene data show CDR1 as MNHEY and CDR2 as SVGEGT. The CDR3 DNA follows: TGTGCCAGCAGTTACTCGCCAGGTGCGGGGCAAGAGTATTCACCCCTCCACTTT. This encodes CASSYSPGAGQEYSPLHF.